Below are 12 T cell receptor beta chains sequenced from a single sample in a study of early T cells in non-severe SARS-CoV-2 infection. One entry per CDR3 protein, called by TCRdb with MiXCR from the 5' RACE reads. The sample contains over 90,000 distinct CDR3 sequences, roughly 12% of which appear only once. This material consisted of whole blood, taken at baseline. The receptors were gathered from an adult who was a healthcare worker with PCR-confirmed SARS-CoV-2 infection or an uninfected control (not recorded which).

This chain uses TRBV7-9 with TRBJ1-5; D is possibly TRBD1 (5 bases). Germline assignment: CDR1 SEHNR and CDR2 FQNEAQ (reference sequence). The CDR3 has 14 residues. Trimming cost V 5 bases and J 7 bases, with 15 bases left between them. The CDR3 loop is CASSPSGAGQPQHF. The CDR3 DNA reads as TGTGCCAGCAGCCCCTCTGGGGCAGGCCAGCCCCAGCATTTT.

The J gene is TRBJ2-1, the V gene TRBV11-2, with a weak D call TRBD2 (6 bases). Germline CDR1 is SGHAT and CDR2 is FQNNGV. This CDR3 has 13 amino acids. The ends were cut back, 7 bases at V and 3 bases at J, with 10 bases in the middle. The DNA of the CDR3 is TGTGCCAGCATGAAGGGACTCTACAATGAGCAGTTCTTC. This encodes CASMKGLYNEQFF.

This clonotype was counted between two and nine times. V and J are TRBV15 and TRBJ1-5; weak D call: TRBD1 (6 bases). Germline lookup yields CDR1 LNHNV and CDR2 YYDKDF (reference sequence). V lost 5 bases and J lost 7, with 18 bases in between. The CDR3 has 15 residues. The CDR3 is CATSPGWGQEQPQHF. The CDR3 nucleotides are TGTGCCACCAGCCCAGGGTGGGGGCAAGAGCAGCCCCAGCATTTT.

V usage is TRBV7-6 and J usage is TRBJ1-5; no clear D gene. The germline gives CDR1 SGHVS, CDR2 FNYEAQ. V lost 2 bases to trimming and J lost 5 bases, with 7 bases between them. The CDR3 extends over 13 amino acids. The CDR3: CASSLNPDQPQHF. The CDR3 DNA is TGTGCCAGCAGCTTAAACCCCGATCAGCCCCAGCATTTT.

CDR3 nucleotide sequence: TGTGCCAGCAGGCCGACCTCAACTAATGAAAAACTGTTTTTT. Its translation is CASRPTSTNEKLFF. V gene TRBV6-5 combines with J gene TRBJ1-4; D not resolved. The length of the CDR3 is 14 residues. The V and J ends lost 6 bases and 0 bases respectively, with 8 bases between them. Per germline, CDR1 MNHEY and CDR2 SVGAGI.

This clonotype appeared a few times. The genes are TRBV5-1 and TRBJ2-1; TRBD2 agrees at 11 bases. This CDR3 spans 16 amino acids. The germline gives CDR1 SGHRS, CDR2 YFSETQ. Trimming took 4 bases from V and 1 from J; bases not matched to a gene: 4. In DNA, the CDR3 is TGCGCCAGCAGCGGGGGACTAGCGGATTCCTACAATGAGCAGTTCTTC. This translates into CASSGGLADSYNEQFF.

The table lists this clonotype with a few counts. The DNA of the CDR3 is TGTGCCAGCAGTTCCCCGGGACAAGAGACCCAGTACTTC. Encoded protein: CASSSPGQETQYF. The chain is built from TRBV28 and TRBJ2-5; possible D gene TRBD2, 5 bases. Deletions cut 4 bases from V and 2 bases from J, with 8 bases between. The CDR3 sequence is 13 residues long. The germline V gene has CDR1 MDHEN and CDR2 SYDVKM.

V and J are TRBV28 and TRBJ1-2, with a tentative D call TRBD1 (6 bases). Trimming left V 5 bases short and J 11 bases short, with 12 bases between. Germline-derived CDR1 and CDR2 are MDHEN and SYDVKM. CDR3 length equals 11 residues. The CDR3 spells CASSATGLYTF. CDR3 bases: TGTGCCAGCAGTGCGACAGGTCTATACACCTTC.

J is TRBJ2-1 and V is TRBV6-1; 7 positions match TRBD1. This CDR3 has 15 residues. V dropped 10 bases and J dropped 0; count of bases not matched to a gene: 9. The germline V gene has CDR1 MNHNS and CDR2 SASEGT. The CDR3 protein is CATWTGLSSYNEQFF. CDR3 coding DNA: TGTGCCACCTGGACAGGCCTGAGCTCCTACAATGAGCAGTTCTTC.

CDR3 sequence reads: CASNPDRASTEAFF. Written as DNA, the CDR3 is TGTGCCAGCAATCCGGACAGGGCGTCTACTGAAGCTTTCTTT. This chain uses TRBV12-3 or TRBV12-4 with TRBJ1-1; the match to TRBD1 covers 8 bases. V trimming: 7 bases; J trimming: 5 bases; junction bases outside the gene matches: 9. The CDR3 loop spans 14 amino acids.

The table lists this clonotype with a few counts. The J gene is TRBJ2-5, the V gene TRBV5-1; 7 bases match TRBD1. In germline, CDR1 is SGHRS, CDR2 YFSETQ. This CDR3 spans 15 amino acids. V shed 0 bases and J 3 bases; nucleotides not matched to a gene: 5. The CDR3 spells CASSLAGTVKETQYF. The CDR3 DNA sequence: TGCGCCAGCAGCTTGGCCGGGACAGTGAAAGAGACCCAGTACTTC.

This clonotype was observed a few times. The chain uses TRBV24-1 and TRBJ2-2; D possibly corresponds to TRBD1 (5 bases). Trimming stripped 3 bases from V and 3 bases from J, with 10 bases between. CDR1 and CDR2 (germline): KGHDR, SFDVKD. This CDR3 has 15 residues. The CDR3 reads CATSDPQTDTGELFF. The CDR3 nucleotides read TGTGCCACCAGTGATCCCCAGACAGACACCGGGGAGCTGTTTTTT.